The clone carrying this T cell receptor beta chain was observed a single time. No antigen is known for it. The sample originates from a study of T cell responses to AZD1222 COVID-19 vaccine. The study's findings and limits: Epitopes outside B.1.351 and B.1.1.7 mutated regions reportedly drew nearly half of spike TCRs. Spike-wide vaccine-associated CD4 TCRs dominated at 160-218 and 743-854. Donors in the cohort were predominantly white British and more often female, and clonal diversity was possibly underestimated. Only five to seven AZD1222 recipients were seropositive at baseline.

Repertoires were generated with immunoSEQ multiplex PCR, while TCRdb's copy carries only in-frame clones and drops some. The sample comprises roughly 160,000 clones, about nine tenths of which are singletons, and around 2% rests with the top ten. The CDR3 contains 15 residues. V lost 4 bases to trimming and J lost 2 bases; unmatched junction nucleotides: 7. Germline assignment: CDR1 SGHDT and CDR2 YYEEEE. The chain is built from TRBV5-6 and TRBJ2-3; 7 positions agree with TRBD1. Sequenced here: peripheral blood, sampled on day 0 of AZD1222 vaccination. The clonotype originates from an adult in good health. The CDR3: CASSETGAPTDTQYF. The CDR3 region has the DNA TGTGCCAGCAGCGAAACAGGGGCCCCCACAGATACGCAGTATTTT.